Listed below are T cell receptor beta chains from one sample, sequenced in a study of CD8+CD57+ T cells in acquired aplastic anemia. TCRdb reprocessed the reads with MiXCR, giving one entry per CDR3 protein. Among 200,000 to 250,000 distinct CDR3 sequences listed, about a third were seen once. The sample was sorted CD4+, CD8+, or CD8+CD57+ T cells (not recorded which) from PBMCs. The receptors were sampled from a human donor in good health, serving as a control. The CDR3 runs from the conserved cysteine through the conserved F or W. D genes are given only for firm matches. Size tells how often a clone was seen (once, few, many) or the class of an expanded clone, and some rows leave it out.

d_call	j_call	v_call	clone_size	cdr3_aa	cdr3_nt
TRBD1	TRBJ1-2	TRBV7-3	many	CASSSRQGGTEGYTF	TGTGCCAGCAGCTCGCGACAGGGAGGTACTGAGGGCTACACCTTC
TRBD1	TRBJ1-1	TRBV2	few	CASARGQGATEAFF	TGTGCCAGCGCCCGCGGACAGGGCGCAACTGAAGCTTTCTTT
NA	TRBJ1-3	TRBV5-1	NA	CASSLDSSGNTIYF	TGCGCCAGCAGCTTGGACAGCTCTGGAAACACCATATATTTT
NA	TRBJ1-1	TRBV15	many	CATSRDLGVFTEAFF	TGTGCCACCAGCAGAGACTTAGGGGTGTTCACTGAAGCTTTCTTT
TRBD1	TRBJ1-5	TRBV7-8	few	CASSERPGQGNQPQHF	TGTGCCAGCAGCGAACGACCGGGACAGGGTAATCAGCCCCAGCATTTT
NA	TRBJ2-7	TRBV10-3	many	CAIMPGNSYEQYF	TGTGCCATCATGCCAGGGAACTCCTACGAGCAGTACTTC
NA	TRBJ1-2	TRBV12-3/TRBV12-4	few	CASSLTGKLYGYTF	TGTGCCAGCAGTTTAACCGGGAAACTCTATGGCTACACCTTC
NA	TRBJ2-3	TRBV9	NA	CASSVAAEGGADTQYF	TGTGCCAGCAGCGTAGCTGCGGAGGGGGGCGCAGATACGCAGTATTTT
TRBD1	TRBJ2-1	TRBV25-1	NA	CASSGDRSGYEQFF	TGTGCCAGCAGTGGGGACAGGAGCGGCTACGAGCAGTTCTTC
TRBD1	TRBJ2-5	TRBV30	NA	CAWSRGLQETQYF	TGTGCCTGGAGCAGGGGGCTACAAGAGACCCAGTACTTC
NA	TRBJ2-2	TRBV30	NA	CAWCRTRPGELFF	TGTGCCTGGTGTAGGACAAGGCCCGGGGAGCTGTTTTTT
TRBD1	TRBJ2-5	TRBV2	many	CASSDRGQGGETQYF	TGTGCCAGCAGCGACAGGGGGCAAGGGGGAGAGACCCAGTACTTC
NA	TRBJ1-5	TRBV9	few	CASSTRFTGTKDSNQPQHF	TGTGCCAGCAGCACTCGATTCACCGGGACAAAAGATAGCAATCAGCCCCAGCATTTT
NA	TRBJ1-5	TRBV2	NA	CASSVGGFGQPQHF	TGTGCCAGCAGTGTTGGCGGGTTTGGTCAGCCCCAGCATTTT
TRBD1	TRBJ1-5	TRBV5-4	NA	CASSLVVTAGTGHQPQHF	TGTGCCAGCAGCTTAGTAGTCACTGCCGGGACAGGCCATCAGCCCCAGCATTTT
NA	TRBJ1-2	TRBV5-6	NA	CACTSFPYGYTF	TGTGCCTGCACCTCGTTCCCCTATGGCTACACCTTC
NA	TRBJ2-1	TRBV14	once	CASRSDGSSYNEQFF	TGTGCCAGCCGCTCGGACGGAAGCTCCTACAATGAGCAGTTCTTC
TRBD1	TRBJ1-2	TRBV20-1	NA	CSARGGGTGVYGYTF	TGCAGTGCTAGAGGAGGTGGGACAGGAGTCTATGGCTACACCTTC
TRBD1	TRBJ1-2	TRBV7-2	many	CASSVGQLYGYTF	TGTGCCAGCAGCGTGGGACAGTTATATGGCTACACCTTC
TRBD1	TRBJ1-2	TRBV29-1	NA	CSAGTGGLKNYGYTF	TGCAGCGCCGGGACAGGAGGTTTGAAGAACTATGGCTACACCTTC
NA	TRBJ2-6	TRBV20-1	many	CSARIRSSGANVLTF	TGCAGTGCTAGAATCCGGAGCTCTGGGGCCAACGTCCTGACTTTC
TRBD1	TRBJ1-2	TRBV27	few	CASTQTGGSGYTF	TGTGCCAGCACCCAGACAGGGGGCAGCGGCTACACCTTC
TRBD2	TRBJ2-2	TRBV20-1	few	CSAKIGTSGTGELFF	TGCAGTGCTAAGATAGGGACTAGCGGGACCGGGGAGCTGTTTTTT
TRBD1	TRBJ1-1	TRBV28	NA	CASRVGTGTEAFF	TGTGCCAGCAGGGTCGGGACAGGCACTGAAGCTTTCTTT
TRBD2	TRBJ2-5	TRBV7-9	many	CASSLQREEETQYF	TGTGCCAGCAGCTTACAGCGGGAGGAGGAGACCCAGTACTTC
TRBD1	TRBJ2-5	TRBV12-3/TRBV12-4	many	CASSQTGMETQYF	TGTGCCAGCAGCCAGACAGGGATGGAGACCCAGTACTTC
NA	TRBJ1-1	TRBV14	few	CASSPLKGAVGRAFF	TGTGCCAGCAGCCCCCTGAAAGGGGCGGTAGGGAGAGCTTTCTTT
NA	TRBJ2-5	TRBV2	few	CASSEGHSQETQYF	TGTGCCAGCAGTGAGGGACATTCCCAAGAGACCCAGTACTTC
TRBD2	TRBJ2-7	TRBV20-1	NA	CSARPPGVQREFHEQYF	TGCAGTGCTAGACCGCCCGGGGTCCAGCGGGAATTCCACGAGCAGTACTTC
NA	TRBJ2-1	TRBV2	many	CASSAGPQSIHGF	TGTGCCAGCAGTGCAGGTCCCCAGAGCATACACGGCTTC
NA	TRBJ2-5	TRBV5-1	many	CASKRSTGQETQYF	TGCGCCAGCAAGAGGTCCACGGGCCAAGAGACCCAGTACTTC
TRBD1	TRBJ1-2	TRBV5-1	many	CASSVGDSNYGYTF	TGCGCCAGCAGCGTAGGGGACAGCAACTATGGCTACACCTTC
TRBD1	TRBJ1-4	TRBV6-1	NA	CASSDNGGQPYEKLFF	TGTGCCAGCAGTGACAACGGGGGACAGCCCTATGAAAAACTGTTTTTT
NA	TRBJ1-2	TRBV15	NA	CATSSFTGLHGYTF	TGTGCCACCAGCAGTTTCACAGGGCTCCATGGCTACACCTTC
NA	TRBJ1-1	TRBV15	many	CATSRVGGGARSAFF	TGTGCCACCAGCAGAGTGGGGGGAGGGGCCCGATCAGCTTTCTTT
NA	TRBJ1-2	TRBV20-1	many	CSVDDRTNYGYTF	TGCAGTGTGGACGACAGGACGAACTATGGCTACACCTTC
NA	TRBJ1-1	TRBV11-2	NA	CASSLVAGGRAPEAFF	TGTGCCAGCAGCTTAGTCGCGGGGGGCAGGGCTCCTGAAGCTTTCTTT
TRBD1	TRBJ1-1	TRBV20-1	many	CSGRDRGGTEAFF	TGCAGTGGGCGCGACAGGGGTGGCACTGAAGCTTTCTTT
NA	TRBJ2-5	TRBV12-3/TRBV12-4	NA	CASNKKARGTQETQYF	TGTGCCAGCAACAAAAAGGCCCGAGGGACCCAAGAGACCCAGTACTTC
TRBD2	TRBJ2-3	TRBV7-2	many	CASSDGTSVTDTQYF	TGTGCCAGCAGTGATGGGACTAGCGTTACAGATACGCAGTATTTT